This T cell receptor beta chain comes out of a study of spatial heterogeneity in lung cancer. TCRdb used MiXCR to reprocess the 5' RACE reads, holding one entry per CDR3 protein. The sample contains about 23,000 distinct CDR3 sequences, about 4.7% of which appear only once. Time point specified: sample taken at primary tumor resection. This clonotype was seen at least ten times. Germline V CDR1 and CDR2: SGHRS, YFSETQ. With 4 bases clipped from V and 4 bases from J, the junction kept 7 bases outside the gene matches. CDR3 length equals 14 residues. This receptor was identified in a male donor with early-stage non-small cell lung cancer. This sequence joins TRBV5-1 and TRBJ1-1; the match to TRBD1 covers 7 bases. Here the sequenced sample was PBMCs, taken at surgery. The chain's CDR3 is CASSRDSSGTEAFF. The CDR3 DNA reads TGCGCCAGCAGCCGGGACAGCAGTGGCACTGAAGCTTTCTTT. Drawing the rest from reference TRBV5-1 and TRBJ1-1, the complete variable domain is KAGVTQTPRYLIKTRGQQVTLSCSPISGHRSVSWYQQTPGQGLQFLFEYFSETQRNKGNFPGRFSGRQFSNSRSEMNVSTLELGDSALYLCASSRDSSGTEAFFGQGTRLTVV.